Below, 7 T cell receptor beta chains from the same sample are listed, as sequenced in a study of cytomegalovirus exposure and HLA in healthy donors. PCR used 60 Vbeta primers and 13 Jbeta primers. Measured with immunoSEQ multiplex PCR; TCRdb has only the in-frame clones, and not every one. Of tens of thousands of clones listed, around 75% are singletons. The material sequenced was PBMCs. Source of these receptors: a man aged 50 to 60 in good health and CMV-seropositive.

The chain has TRBV6-1 and TRBJ2-1; no clear D. CDR1 MNHNS and CDR2 SASEGT come from the germline V gene. The CDR3 consists of 15 residues. V was trimmed by 4 bases and J by 0 bases, leaving 10 bases between them. CDR3 coding DNA: TGTGCCAGCAGTGCACGTAGTAGCTCCTACAATGAGCAGTTCTTC. Its protein is CASSARSSSYNEQFF.

This chain links TRBV28 with TRBJ1-1, with a weak D call TRBD1 (6 bases). CDR1 is MDHEN and CDR2 is SYDVKM in the germline V gene. Trimming removed 4 bases from V and 11 bases from J, with 23 bases in between. This CDR3 spans 15 amino acids. As DNA, the CDR3 is TGTGCCAGCAGTTCCCCCACAGGGCGACGATTGGGCGCTTTCTTT. It codes for CASSSPTGRRLGAFF.

This clone was observed a single time. The V call is TRBV1, the J call TRBJ2-7; TRBD1, the table's D call, lacks a check against the DNA. TRBV1 is annotated as a pseudogene. This CDR3 is built from 13 residues. DNA for the CDR3: TGCACCAGGGGCGGACAAGATTCCTACGAGCAGTACTTC. Amino acids: CTRGGQDSYEQYF.

V and J are TRBV19 and TRBJ1-2; D gene uncertain. CDR1 is LNHDA and CDR2 is SQIVND in the germline V gene (reference sequence). The CDR3 contains 14 residues. Trimming took 3 bases from V and 1 from J, leaving 9 bases between them. CDR3 nucleotides: TGTGCCAGTAGTATCTCCAGTGATAACTATGGCTACACCTTC. Protein sequence: CASSISSDNYGYTF.

The V call is TRBV6-5, the J call TRBJ2-1, with 8 nucleotides matching TRBD2. Germline CDR1 is MNHEY and CDR2 is SVGAGI. V shed 2 bases and J 2 bases; nucleotides not matched to a gene: 5. The CDR3 has 16 residues. The CDR3 reads CASSYGAGGPYNEQFF. The CDR3 DNA follows: TGTGCCAGCAGTTACGGGGCGGGAGGACCCTACAATGAGCAGTTCTTC.

The chain couples TRBV4-3 to TRBJ1-4; 10 nucleotides agree with TRBD1. The CDR3 consists of 14 residues. Germline lookup yields CDR1 LGHNA and CDR2 YSLEER. The CDR3 sequence: CASTRDRGNEKLFF. The CDR3 DNA is TGCGCTAGTACCCGGGACAGGGGTAATGAAAAACTGTTTTTT.

Turning to this clone: A much larger clone differs by one base, so this may be a read error. This rearrangement joins TRBV4-3 to TRBJ2-1, with D unresolved. Germline V gene sequence: CDR1 LGHNA, CDR2 YSLEER. This CDR3 has 17 amino acids. CDR3 protein: CATSQDTIVLIYNEQFF. The CDR3 bases are TGCGCCACCAGCCAAGATACGATCGTACTCATCTACAATGAGCAGTTCTTC.